This T cell receptor beta chain is drawn from a study of OX40 agonist ivuxolimab in advanced cancers. About the investigation overall: Ivuxolimab was an agonistic, fully human IgG2 monoclonal antibody directed against OX40 (CD134), a costimulatory receptor. Intravenous ivuxolimab was administered to patients every 2 weeks at six dose levels: 0.01, 0.1, 0.3, 1.5, 3 and 10 mg/kg. Among the 52 dose-escalation patients, some 20 had hepatocellular carcinoma, around 15 melanoma, 9 renal cell carcinoma and 9 head and neck cancer. In the dose-escalation cohort, 82.7% of patients were male, and the mean age was approximately 55 years, with a range of roughly 20 to 85. Prior anti-PD-1, anti-PD-L1 or anti-CTLA-4 therapy was permitted, and checkpoint inhibitors had been received by roughly two fifths of dose-escalation patients. Three dose-escalation patients achieved partial responses, one with hepatocellular carcinoma and two with cutaneous melanoma. The purpose of peripheral TCRbeta sequencing was to test whether ivuxolimab changed TCR sequence diversity and led to clonal T-cell expansion. The paper reports the monotherapy dose-escalation portion (N = 52 patients) of the phase I ivuxolimab trial.

This clone was seen a single time. Its antigen specificity is not known. Per-nucleotide qualities are absent, and no much larger clonotype sits a single base away. On the study overall, not on this receptor specifically: After ivuxolimab, more expanded clones were found on average in CD8+ T cells than in CD4+ T cells. At doses of 0.1 to 3.0 mg/kg, clonal expansion of both CD4+ and CD8+ blood T cells was observed from baseline to week 6. Partial responders in the 0.1-3.0 mg/kg groups had among the lowest normalized peripheral clonal expansion, especially among CD8+ T cells. Which antigens the clonally expanded peripheral T cells were specific for was not determined. Low levels of normalized T-cell clonal expansion were also seen in some patients who did not respond.

The trial excluded patients who had a history of autoimmune disease or were on systemic immunosuppression. Peripheral blood for TCR sequencing was collected from all dose cohorts at baseline, on cycle 4 day 1, and on cycle 7 day 1. Samples came from an open-label, multicenter, first-in-human phase I dose-escalation trial of ivuxolimab. The trial enrolled adults with locally advanced or metastatic head and neck squamous cell, hepatocellular, melanoma or renal cell carcinoma. Before TCR sequencing, CD4+ and CD8+ T cells were separately sorted from peripheral blood. CDR1 and CDR2, looked up from the germline V gene, are SNHLY and FYNNEI. At the junction V is shortened by 7 bases and J by 7 bases, with 11 bases in between. Including cysteine and phenylalanine, the CDR3 has 12 amino acids. Only the CDR3 region is kept as DNA, spanning 36 bases read in frame from base 1. For sequencing of the TCRbeta CDR3 region, genomic DNA was extracted from the sorted cells. The immunoSEQ Assay was used for sequencing of TCRbeta CDR3 regions. The table was pulled from immuneACCESS by TCRdb, which kept in-frame rearrangements only. Such tables lose some clones; where checked, under half of the loss comes from unresolved V genes, and the rest has no known cause. For this sample there are 100,000 to 140,000 clones; about 91% appear just once. The top ten clonotypes cover approximately 1.1% of the sample.

The origin of this receptor is an adult with an advanced solid tumor such as melanoma, head and neck, liver or kidney cancer. Here the chain combines TRBV2 and TRBJ2-4, with the D assignment possibly TRBD1 or TRBD2, given 5 matching bases for each. The sequencing here drew on CD4+ or CD8+ T cells sorted from blood, taken in a trial of the OX40 agonist ivuxolimab. The nucleotide sequence reads as follows: TGTGCCAGCAAAAGGGACGCTAACATTCAGTACTTC. This is translated as CASKRDANIQYF.